The entry below gives a single T cell receptor (beta chain) sequence along with its context. The data stem from a study of blood T cell repertoires in COVID-19. Trimming stripped 6 bases from V and 5 bases from J, with 14 bases between. The CDR3 contains 14 residues. CDR1 MNHEY and CDR2 SVGAGI come from the germline V gene. Seattle-derived patients entered the study during active infection and were followed longitudinally. Method: immunoSEQ multiplex PCR; TCRdb's copy keeps in-frame clones and lacks some. The repertoire holds around 460,000 clones, with 70% to 90% as singletons. The sample was peripheral blood. This chain links TRBV6-5 with TRBJ1-5; D gene uncertain. The TCR sequence derives from a man younger than 35 with COVID-19, enrolled during active disease. The CDR3, as DNA: TGTGCCAGCAGCGAGACGGGGTCGCATCAGCCCCAGCATTTT. As protein: CASSETGSHQPQHF.